The 25 T cell receptor beta chains in this list originate from one sample, sequenced in a study of cytomegalovirus exposure and HLA in healthy donors. The PCR ran on 60 Vbeta and 13 Jbeta primers. Libraries were prepared by immunoSEQ multiplex PCR; TCRdb keeps only in-frame clonotypes and omits some of them. This repertoire shows under 200,000 clones, over 70% found once; its top ten account for roughly 1.4%. Sample: PBMCs. These receptors came from a man aged 45 to 65 in good health and CMV-seropositive.

The chain employs TRBV28 and TRBJ2-2; D is perhaps TRBD2 (6 bases). The CDR3 is 15 residues long. The germline CDR1 and CDR2 sequences are MDHEN and SYDVKM. Trimming left V 6 bases short and J 2 bases short, with 13 bases between. For the CDR3, the DNA is TGTGCCAGCAGACTGCTAGCGTTCAACACCGGGGAGCTGTTTTTT. Encoded protein: CASRLLAFNTGELFF. Using reference TRBV28 and TRBJ2-2 for the parts outside the CDR3, the full variable domain is DVKVTQSSRYLVKRTGEKVFLECVQDMDHENMFWYRQDPGLGLRLIYFSYDVKMKEKGDIPEGYSVSREKKERFSLILESASTNQTSMYLCASRLLAFNTGELFFGEGSRLTVL.

This clone was recorded only once. This sequence joins TRBV4-2 and TRBJ1-3, with D possibly being TRBD1 (5 bases). The CDR3 contains 17 residues. Per the germline V gene, CDR1 is LGHNA and CDR2 is YNFKEQ. V lost 0 bases and J lost 0, with 12 bases in between. The CDR3 reads CASSQDLQGYSGNTIYF. CDR3 DNA: TGTGCCAGCAGCCAAGATCTTCAGGGTTACTCTGGAAACACCATATATTTT.

The genes are TRBV27 and TRBJ1-2; TRBD1 matches at 9 bases. Per the germline V gene, CDR1 is MNHEY and CDR2 is SMNVEV (reference sequence). CDR3 size: 16 residues. Losses at the gene ends were 5 bases for V and 3 bases for J; bases not matched to a gene: 10. CDR3 in DNA: TGTGCCAGCAGTCCCCGGACAGGGGTCGAAGACTATGGCTACACCTTC. It translates to CASSPRTGVEDYGYTF.

The gene calls are TRBV10-2 and TRBJ1-5; D is perhaps TRBD1 (5 bases). This CDR3 is 19 amino acids long. CDR1 and CDR2 (germline): WSHSY, SAAADI. Trimming cost V 3 bases and J 1 base, with 22 bases left between them. The CDR3 is CASSELFLFRDSSNQPQHF. CDR3 in DNA: TGCGCCAGCAGTGAATTGTTTTTGTTCAGGGATTCGAGCAATCAGCCCCAGCATTTT.

This clone was found a few times. At the DNA level, this CDR3 is encoded by other sequences in the same sample as well. V gene TRBV5-1 combines with J gene TRBJ1-2, with 7 bases that match TRBD1. Per germline, CDR1 SGHRS and CDR2 YFSETQ. The CDR3 sequence is 13 residues long. The V segment lost 4 bases and the J segment 2 bases; nucleotides outside the gene matches: 2. CDR3 in amino acids: CASSPTGNYGYTF. CDR3 nucleotide sequence: TGCGCCAGCAGCCCGACAGGGAACTATGGCTACACCTTC. Full variable domain (missing parts from reference TRBV5-1 and TRBJ1-2): KAGVTQTPRYLIKTRGQQVTLSCSPISGHRSVSWYQQTPGQGLQFLFEYFSETQRNKGNFPGRFSGRQFSNSRSEMNVSTLELGDSALYLCASSPTGNYGYTFGSGTRLTVV.

V and J are TRBV4-2 and TRBJ1-2, with 7 nucleotides matching TRBD1. This CDR3 contains 16 residues. Germline V gene lookup returns CDR1 LGHNA and CDR2 YNFKEQ. Trimming removed 5 bases from V and 3 bases from J; junction bases left unmatched: 12. DNA of the CDR3: TGTGCCAGCAGCGGAAGGGACAGCTGGGGGTACTATGGCTACACCTTC. It specifies CASSGRDSWGYYGYTF.

The genes are TRBV18 and TRBJ2-6; TRBD1 matches at 9 bases. The CDR3 has 14 residues. The V gene end was trimmed by 1 base and the J gene end by 15 bases; junction bases not matched to a gene: 7. Germline V gene sequence: CDR1 KGHSH, CDR2 LQKENI. The CDR3 spells CASSPQGTGNDLTF. The DNA of the CDR3 is TGTGCCAGCTCACCACAGGGGACAGGGAATGACCTGACTTTC.

The CDR3 DNA reads as TGTGCCAGCAGTTTGACGACTAGCGGGAGACCCTACGAGCAGTACTTC. Amino acid sequence: CASSLTTSGRPYEQYF. The chain carries TRBV28 and TRBJ2-7; TRBD2 agrees at 12 bases. The CDR3 loop spans 16 amino acids. V gave up 3 bases and J gave up 2 bases; unmatched junction bases: 5. Germline CDR1 is MDHEN and CDR2 is SYDVKM.

V gene TRBV28 combines with J gene TRBJ1-5, with TRBD1 matching over 7 bases. This CDR3 region has 15 residues. The germline gives CDR1 MDHEN, CDR2 SYDVKM. Trimming cost V 3 bases and J 3 bases; bases outside gene matches: 5. CDR3 DNA sequence: TGTGCCAGCAGTTTTGACAGGGAACTCAATCAGCCCCAGCATTTT. It yields the protein CASSFDRELNQPQHF.

The chain combines TRBV18 with TRBJ1-1; a weak D match, TRBD1 (5 bases). Trimming took 2 bases from V and 0 from J, leaving 13 bases between them. This CDR3 comprises 16 residues. Germline V gives CDR1 KGHSH, CDR2 LQKENI. The CDR3 DNA is TGTGCCAGCTCACCAGGGAGGGCAGGGCTGAACACTGAAGCTTTCTTT. It is translated as CASSPGRAGLNTEAFF.

The rearrangement uses TRBV7-9 and TRBJ2-5, with TRBD1 matching over 7 bases. V lost 5 bases, J lost 1 base, and 4 bases stayed unmatched. The CDR3 contains 14 residues. Germline V gene data show CDR1 as SEHNR and CDR2 as FQNEAQ (reference sequence). CDR3 protein: CASSLTGSQETQYF. Here the CDR3 DNA reads TGTGCCAGCAGCCTGACAGGGTCCCAAGAGACCCAGTACTTC.

V gene TRBV6-1 combines with J gene TRBJ2-1; a weak D match, TRBD2 (6 bases). The CDR3 covers 13 residues. Trimming left V 8 bases short and J 3 bases short, with 11 bases between. Per the germline V gene, CDR1 is MNHNS and CDR2 is SASEGT. CDR3 bases: TGTGCCAGCGCCCGGAGGGACTACAATGAGCAGTTCTTC. It yields the protein CASARRDYNEQFF.

This chain links TRBV18 with TRBJ1-1, with a possible D match to TRBD1 (6 bases). The germline gives CDR1 KGHSH, CDR2 LQKENI. CDR3 length: 12 amino acids. Trimming took off 2 bases at V and 7 bases at J, with 8 bases between the two ends. The CDR3 loop reads CASSPLDSEAFF. The DNA of the CDR3 is TGTGCCAGCTCACCATTGGACAGTGAAGCTTTCTTT.

This chain links TRBV5-4 with TRBJ2-2; possibly TRBD2 for D (7 bases). The CDR3 contains 16 residues. Trimming took off 0 bases at V and 4 bases at J, with 13 bases between the two ends. CDR1 is SGHNT and CDR2 is YYREEE in the germline V gene (reference sequence). The chain's CDR3 is CASSLGGGAVTGELFF. CDR3 nucleotides: TGTGCCAGCAGCTTGGGGGGGGGCGCGGTCACCGGGGAGCTGTTTTTT.

V and J are TRBV29-1 and TRBJ1-2, with D unresolved. This CDR3 has 13 residues. V lost 6 bases, J lost 7 bases, and 18 bases lay in between. CDR1 is SQVTM and CDR2 is ANQGSEA in the germline V gene. The CDR3 DNA follows: TGCAGCGTCACCCAACTTCACGCCGGTGGCTACACCTTC. Its protein is CSVTQLHAGGYTF.

V gene TRBV27 combines with J gene TRBJ1-2; no definite D call. V was shortened by 5 bases and J by 3 bases, with 10 bases between the two germline ends. CDR1 and CDR2 from the germline V gene are MNHEY and SMNVEV (reference sequence). The length of the CDR3 is 13 residues. The CDR3 spells CASSPYPYYGYTF. The CDR3 DNA reads TGTGCCAGCAGTCCCTACCCCTACTATGGCTACACCTTC.

Concerning this clone itself: A far larger clone is only one base removed, so a read error is likely. The sample carries other DNA sequences with the same CDR3. The chain has TRBV6-5 and TRBJ1-1; D call uncertain. The CDR3 extends over 12 amino acids. Germline V gives CDR1 MNHEY, CDR2 SVGAGI. V shed 2 bases and J shed 11 bases, with 12 bases lying between them. In nucleotides, the CDR3 is TGTGCCAGCAGTTACGAGGGAGCGCGGGCTTTCTTT. Its translation: CASSYEGARAFF.

A word on this clone: The junction shows a germline mismatch at one end, possibly a read error. The gene calls are TRBV2 and TRBJ2-1, with a tentative D call TRBD2 (6 bases). In germline, CDR1 is SNHLY, CDR2 FYNNEI. The CDR3 consists of 14 residues. CDR3 DNA: TGTGCCAGCAGTGAAATACTAGCTTACAGTGAGCAGTTCTTC. Its translation is CASSEILAYSEQFF.

This chain connects TRBV30 to TRBJ1-1; TRBD1 matches 7 bases. Germline lookup yields CDR1 GTSNPN and CDR2 SVGIG (reference sequence). CDR3 size: 12 residues. V lost 0 bases and J lost 6; bases outside the gene matches: 1. The CDR3 loop reads CAWSVQGSEAFF. The CDR3 DNA sequence: TGTGCCTGGAGTGTACAGGGGTCTGAAGCTTTCTTT.

V usage is TRBV7-6 and J usage is TRBJ1-3, with 8 bases aligning to TRBD1. The CDR3 totals 14 residues. The V gene end was trimmed by 5 bases and the J gene end by 4 bases; junction bases not matched to a gene: 4. Germline V lookup: CDR1 SGHVS, CDR2 FNYEAQ. CDR3 bases: TGTGCCAGCAGCCCCAGGGGGCGAGGAAACACCATATATTTT. It yields the protein CASSPRGRGNTIYF.

The gene calls are TRBV6-5 and TRBJ2-7; 7 positions agree with TRBD1. CDR3 length equals 13 residues. J lost 4 bases, V lost 6 bases, and 6 bases had no gene match. CDR1 MNHEY and CDR2 SVGAGI come from the germline V gene. The CDR3 spells CASRQGMLYEQYF. CDR3 coding DNA: TGTGCCAGCAGACAGGGGATGCTGTACGAGCAGTACTTC.

The V gene is TRBV9, the J gene TRBJ2-7; D is possibly TRBD1 (6 bases). Germline-derived CDR1 and CDR2 are SGDLS and YYNGEE. V lost 1 base to trimming and J lost 3 bases, with 17 bases between them. This CDR3 contains 16 residues. The CDR3 spells CASSVSLSGACYEQYF. The CDR3 nucleotides read TGTGCCAGCAGCGTATCCCTGTCAGGGGCGTGCTACGAGCAGTACTTC.

The gene calls are TRBV4-1 and TRBJ2-2, with D possibly TRBD1 on 5 matching bases. Trimming pared 5 bases from V and 2 bases from J, leaving 15 bases between. This CDR3 comprises 16 residues. From germline, CDR1 is MGHRA and CDR2 YSYEKL. The CDR3 bases are TGCGCCAGCAGCGCGCTCGGACAACTTAACACCGGGGAGCTGTTTTTT. It translates to CASSALGQLNTGELFF.

The rearrangement joins TRBV28 to TRBJ1-4, with TRBD1 matching 7 bases. Germline-derived CDR1 and CDR2 are MDHEN and SYDVKM. Unmatched junction bases numbered 11, after V lost 8 bases and J lost 8 bases. This CDR3 contains 14 residues. The CDR3 spells CASYTTGVREKLFF. In DNA form, the CDR3 reads TGTGCCAGCTATACTACAGGGGTAAGAGAAAAACTGTTTTTT. The entire variable domain, with the rest obtained from reference TRBV28 and TRBJ1-4, is as follows: DVKVTQSSRYLVKRTGEKVFLECVQDMDHENMFWYRQDPGLGLRLIYFSYDVKMKEKGDIPEGYSVSREKKERFSLILESASTNQTSMYLCASYTTGVREKLFFGSGTQLSVL.

The chain employs TRBV5-5 and TRBJ1-1; 8 bases fit TRBD1. The ends lost 3 bases at V and 6 bases at J; junction bases unmatched: 7. Germline assignment: CDR1 SGHKS and CDR2 YYEKEE (reference sequence). The CDR3 is 14 amino acids. CDR3 protein: CASSSRTGWSEAFF. The CDR3 coding sequence is TGTGCCAGCAGCTCCAGGACAGGGTGGTCTGAAGCTTTCTTT.